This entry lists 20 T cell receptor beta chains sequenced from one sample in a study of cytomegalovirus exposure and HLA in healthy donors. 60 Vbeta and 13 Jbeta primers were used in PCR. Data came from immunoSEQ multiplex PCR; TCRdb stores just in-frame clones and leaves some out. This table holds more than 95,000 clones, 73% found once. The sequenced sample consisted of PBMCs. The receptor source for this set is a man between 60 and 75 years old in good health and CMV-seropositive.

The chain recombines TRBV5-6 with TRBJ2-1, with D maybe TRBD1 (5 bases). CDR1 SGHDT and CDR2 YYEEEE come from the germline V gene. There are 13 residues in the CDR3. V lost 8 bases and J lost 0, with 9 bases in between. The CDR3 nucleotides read TGTGCCAGTCACAGGCACTCCTACAATGAGCAGTTCTTC. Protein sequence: CASHRHSYNEQFF. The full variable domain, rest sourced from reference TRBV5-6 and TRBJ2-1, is DAGVTQSPTHLIKTRGQQVTLRCSPKSGHDTVSWYQQALGQGPQFIFQYYEEEERQRGNFPDRFSGHQFPNYSSELNVNALLLGDSALYLCASHRHSYNEQFFGPGTRLTVL.

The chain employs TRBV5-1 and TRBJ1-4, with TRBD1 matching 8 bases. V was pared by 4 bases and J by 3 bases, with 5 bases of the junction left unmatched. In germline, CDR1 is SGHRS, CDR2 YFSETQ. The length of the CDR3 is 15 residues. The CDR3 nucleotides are TGCGCCAGCAGCACCGGACAGGGCCCTAATGAAAAACTGTTTTTT. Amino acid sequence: CASSTGQGPNEKLFF.

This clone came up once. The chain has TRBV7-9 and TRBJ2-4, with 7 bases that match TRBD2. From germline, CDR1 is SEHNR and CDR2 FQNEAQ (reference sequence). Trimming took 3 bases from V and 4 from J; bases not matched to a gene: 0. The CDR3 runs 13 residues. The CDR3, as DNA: TGTGCCAGCAGCTTGGGGGGGAAAAACATTCAGTACTTC. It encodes CASSLGGKNIQYF.

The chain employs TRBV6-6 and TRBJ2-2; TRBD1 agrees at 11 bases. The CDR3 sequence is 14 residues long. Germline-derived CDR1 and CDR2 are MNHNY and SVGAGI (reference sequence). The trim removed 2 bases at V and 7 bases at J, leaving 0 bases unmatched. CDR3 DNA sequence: TGTGCCAGCAGTTACGGGACAGGGGGCGGGGAGCTGTTTTTT. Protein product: CASSYGTGGGELFF.

In DNA form, the CDR3 reads TGTGCCAGCGGGACAGGGTTTGGGGCCAACGTCCTGACTTTC. This encodes CASGTGFGANVLTF. The V and J genes are TRBV7-2 and TRBJ2-6; 9 positions match TRBD1. Germline CDR1 SGHTA, CDR2 FQGNSA. J lost 3 bases, V lost 8 bases, and 2 bases had no gene match. This CDR3 comprises 14 residues.

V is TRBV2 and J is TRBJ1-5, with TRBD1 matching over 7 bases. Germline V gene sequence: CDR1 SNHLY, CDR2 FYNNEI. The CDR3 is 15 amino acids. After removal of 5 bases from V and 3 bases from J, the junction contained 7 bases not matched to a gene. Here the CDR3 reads CASSSQGGNNQPQHF. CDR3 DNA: TGTGCCAGCAGTTCCCAGGGGGGAAACAATCAGCCCCAGCATTTT. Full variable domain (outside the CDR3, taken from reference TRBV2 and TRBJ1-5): EPEVTQTPSHQVTQMGQEVILRCVPISNHLYFYWYRQILGQKVEFLVSFYNNEISEKSEIFDDQFSVERPDGSNFTLKIRSTKLEDSAMYFCASSSQGGNNQPQHFGDGTRLSIL.

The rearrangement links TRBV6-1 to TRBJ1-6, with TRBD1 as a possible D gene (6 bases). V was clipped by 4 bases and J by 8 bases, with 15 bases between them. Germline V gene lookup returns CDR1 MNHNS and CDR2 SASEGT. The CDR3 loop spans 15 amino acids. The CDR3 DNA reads TGTGCCAGCAGTGCTGAGCTAGGGGGTCATTCACCCCTCCACTTT. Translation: CASSAELGGHSPLHF.

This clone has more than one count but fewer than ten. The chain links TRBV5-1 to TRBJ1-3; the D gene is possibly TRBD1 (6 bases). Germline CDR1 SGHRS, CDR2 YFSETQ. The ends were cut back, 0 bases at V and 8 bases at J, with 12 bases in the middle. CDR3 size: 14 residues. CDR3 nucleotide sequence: TGCGCCAGCAGCTTGGAGCCACAGGGCTACACCATATATTTT. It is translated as CASSLEPQGYTIYF.

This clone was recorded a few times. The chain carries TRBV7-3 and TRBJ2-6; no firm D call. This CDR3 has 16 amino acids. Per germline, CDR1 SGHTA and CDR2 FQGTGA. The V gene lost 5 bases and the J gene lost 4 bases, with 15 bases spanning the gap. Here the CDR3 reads CASSASSFAGANVLTF. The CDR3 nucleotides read TGTGCCAGCAGCGCTTCGAGCTTTGCCGGGGCCAACGTCCTGACTTTC.

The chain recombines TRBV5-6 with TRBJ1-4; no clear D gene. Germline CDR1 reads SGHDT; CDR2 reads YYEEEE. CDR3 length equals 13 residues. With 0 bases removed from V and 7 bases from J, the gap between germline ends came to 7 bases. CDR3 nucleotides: TGTGCCAGCAGCTTGGAACGGGGTGAAAAACTGTTTTTT. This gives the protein CASSLERGEKLFF.

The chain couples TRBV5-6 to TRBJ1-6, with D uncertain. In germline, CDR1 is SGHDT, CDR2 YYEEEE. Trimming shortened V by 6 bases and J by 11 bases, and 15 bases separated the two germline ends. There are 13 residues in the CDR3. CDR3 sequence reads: CASTLAGQPPLHF. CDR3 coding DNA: TGTGCCAGCACCCTCGCGGGCCAGCCACCCCTCCACTTT. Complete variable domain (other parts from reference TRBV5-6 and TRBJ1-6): DAGVTQSPTHLIKTRGQQVTLRCSPKSGHDTVSWYQQALGQGPQFIFQYYEEEERQRGNFPDRFSGHQFPNYSSELNVNALLLGDSALYLCASTLAGQPPLHFGNGTRLTVT.

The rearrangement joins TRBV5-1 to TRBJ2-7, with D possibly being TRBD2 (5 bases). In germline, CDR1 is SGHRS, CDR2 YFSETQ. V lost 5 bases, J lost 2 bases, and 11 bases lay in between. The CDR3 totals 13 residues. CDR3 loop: CASSRYGTYEQYF. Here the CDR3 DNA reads TGCGCCAGCAGTCGGTACGGGACCTACGAGCAGTACTTC.

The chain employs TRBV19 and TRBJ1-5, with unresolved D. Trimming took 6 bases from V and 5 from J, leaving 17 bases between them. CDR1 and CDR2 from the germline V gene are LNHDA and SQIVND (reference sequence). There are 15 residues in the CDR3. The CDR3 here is CASSTLSGVYQPQHF. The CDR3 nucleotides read TGTGCCAGTAGCACGCTATCGGGAGTCTATCAGCCCCAGCATTTT.

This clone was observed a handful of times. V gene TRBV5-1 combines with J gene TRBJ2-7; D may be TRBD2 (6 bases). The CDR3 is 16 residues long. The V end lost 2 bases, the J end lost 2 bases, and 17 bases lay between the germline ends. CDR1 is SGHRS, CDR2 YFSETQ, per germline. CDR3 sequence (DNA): TGCGCCAGCAGCTTTTCCGCGTCGGGGGAGGCCTACGAGCAGTACTTC. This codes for CASSFSASGEAYEQYF.

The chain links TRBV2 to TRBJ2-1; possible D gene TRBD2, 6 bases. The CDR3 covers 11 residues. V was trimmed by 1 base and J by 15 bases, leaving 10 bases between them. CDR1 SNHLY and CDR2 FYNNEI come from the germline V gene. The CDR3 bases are TGTGCCAGCAGTGAAGGCCCCGGGGGGTTCTTC. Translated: CASSEGPGGFF.

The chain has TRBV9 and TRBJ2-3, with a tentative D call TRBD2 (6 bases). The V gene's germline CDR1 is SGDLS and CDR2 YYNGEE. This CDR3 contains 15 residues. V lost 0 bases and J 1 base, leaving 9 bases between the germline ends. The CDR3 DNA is TGTGCCAGCAGCGTAGATCAGCGGGGCACAGATACGCAGTATTTT. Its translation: CASSVDQRGTDTQYF.

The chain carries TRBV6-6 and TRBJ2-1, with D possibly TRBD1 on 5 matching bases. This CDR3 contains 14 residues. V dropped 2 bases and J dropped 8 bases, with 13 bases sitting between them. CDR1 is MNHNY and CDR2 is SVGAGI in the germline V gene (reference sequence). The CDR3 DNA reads TGTGCCAGCAGTTACATGCAGGGAATGTATGAGCAGTTCTTC. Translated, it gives CASSYMQGMYEQFF.

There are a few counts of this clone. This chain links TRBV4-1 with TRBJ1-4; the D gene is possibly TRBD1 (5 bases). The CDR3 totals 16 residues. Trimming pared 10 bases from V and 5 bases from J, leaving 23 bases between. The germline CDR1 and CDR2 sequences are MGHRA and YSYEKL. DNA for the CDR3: TGCGCCACCGAGGGAGTGGGGGGAGGACGAAATGAAAAACTGTTTTTT. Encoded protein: CATEGVGGGRNEKLFF.

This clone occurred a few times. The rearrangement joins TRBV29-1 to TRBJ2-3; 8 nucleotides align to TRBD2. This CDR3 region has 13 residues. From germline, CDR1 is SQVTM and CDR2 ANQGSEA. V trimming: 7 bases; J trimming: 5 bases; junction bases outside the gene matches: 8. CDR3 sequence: CSARTSLIDTQYF. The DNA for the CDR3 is TGCAGCGCCAGGACTAGCCTAATAGATACGCAGTATTTT.

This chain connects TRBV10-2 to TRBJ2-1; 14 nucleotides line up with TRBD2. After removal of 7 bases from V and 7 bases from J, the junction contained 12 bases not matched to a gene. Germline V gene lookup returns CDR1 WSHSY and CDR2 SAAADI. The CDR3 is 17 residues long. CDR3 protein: CASTYPTSGGAGNEQFF. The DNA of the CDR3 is TGCGCCAGCACCTATCCGACTAGCGGGGGGGCCGGGAATGAGCAGTTCTTC.